The subject of this entry is one T cell receptor beta chain. Its antigen target is currently unknown. Base qualities are not recorded, but no much larger clone differs from it by a single base. TCR beta CDR3 regions were sequenced from DNA using the immunoSEQ Assay. Under the source paper's analysis protocol: To compute T cell density, TCR beta template counts were normalized to usable DNA, which was estimated by amplifying housekeeping genes. The preseqR package was used to estimate richness by extrapolating to 400,000 templates for PBMC samples and to 120,000 templates for tissue samples. Clonality was defined as one minus Pielou's evenness. Tissue-enriched TCRs were identified by differential abundance testing using productive amino-acid clonotypes, minimum total count 5 and alpha 0.1. The Jaccard Index and the Morisita Overlap Index were used to measure repertoire overlap between compartments. GLIPH clustered TCR beta CDR3s with public tetramer-defined viral CDR3s; viral motifs required at least three viral sequences plus V-gene enrichment. TCRdb limited this immuneACCESS table to in-frame rearrangements with V and J called. A share of clones is missing; checked studies link under half to unresolved V genes, and the rest is unexplained. V and J calls and clone size are given by that table; D and trimming were obtained from the DNA. Counted in this sample were 45,000 to 50,000 clones; roughly nine tenths of them appeared once. The ten largest clones take up around 2.5% of the sample.

At diagnosis, peripheral blood, uninvolved tumor-adjacent lung and tumor were collected and stored as a combination of fresh-frozen and FFPE material. For TCR repertoire profiling, the blood samples were analyzed as peripheral blood mononuclear cells. The junction shows trimming of 5 bases on V and 4 bases on J, plus 14 bases between the germline ends. The CDR3 covers 15 residues, taking in both the cysteine and the phenylalanine. Here the CDR3 DNA is all that survives: 45 bases in frame from base 1. CDR1 and CDR2 are read off the germline V gene (reference sequence) as MNHNY and SVGAGI. The data were taken from a study of T cells in localized non-small cell lung cancer (dated by TCRdb to about 2020). At the level of the whole study: Comparing tumors with uninvolved tumor-adjacent lungs, the study looked at the T cell repertoires of a few hundred patients with early-stage NSCLC. The cohort consisted of a few hundred treatment-naive NSCLC patients whose localized lung tumors had been resected. A mean age of roughly 64 years was recorded for the NSCLC patients, of whom roughly 130 were male and about a hundred were female.

The paper's findings and limits, for the study overall: Since the design was exploratory, TCR variables were selected using unadjusted p-values with no false-discovery rate correction. Because multi-region sequencing of the tumors was not done, intratumor heterogeneity could not be ruled out. A median of approximately 57 of the top 100 tumor clones were detected in paired uninvolved adjacent lung, and around 27 of these tumor clones were also found among the top 100 clones of the paired uninvolved adjacent lung. Longer overall survival was associated with higher blood T cell density, whereas shorter survival was associated with higher adjacent-lung clonality. Uninvolved tumor-adjacent lung showed the highest T cell clonality, higher than tumor, which suggests more focused antigenic responses in the uninvolved tumor-adjacent lung.

This chain is built from TRBV6-6 and TRBJ1-4, with no D gene named confidently. This sequence originates from a man aged 35 to 69 with stage II lung adenocarcinoma. This specimen was PBMCs, taken before any cancer treatment. The nucleotide sequence is given as TGTGCCAGCAGTCGCAGCGAGGGTGTTAATGAAAAACTGTTTTTT. This is translated as CASSRSEGVNEKLFF.